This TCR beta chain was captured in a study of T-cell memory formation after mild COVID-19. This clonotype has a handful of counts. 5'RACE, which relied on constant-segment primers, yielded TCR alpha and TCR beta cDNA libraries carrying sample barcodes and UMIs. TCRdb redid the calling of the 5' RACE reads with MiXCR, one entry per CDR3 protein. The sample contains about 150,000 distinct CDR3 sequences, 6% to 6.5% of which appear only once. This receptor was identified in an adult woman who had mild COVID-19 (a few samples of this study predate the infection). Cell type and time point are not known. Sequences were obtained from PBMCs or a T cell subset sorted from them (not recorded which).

The CDR3, as DNA: TGCAGTGCGCAACCCGCAGGGGCCCCGAACACTGAAGCTTTCTTT. Its translation is CSAQPAGAPNTEAFF. The gene calls are TRBV20-1 and TRBJ1-1, with a weak D call TRBD1 (6 bases). Germline CDR1 DFQATT, CDR2 SNEGSKA (reference sequence). Trimming removed 6 bases from V and 1 base from J, with 18 bases in between. This CDR3 spans 15 amino acids.